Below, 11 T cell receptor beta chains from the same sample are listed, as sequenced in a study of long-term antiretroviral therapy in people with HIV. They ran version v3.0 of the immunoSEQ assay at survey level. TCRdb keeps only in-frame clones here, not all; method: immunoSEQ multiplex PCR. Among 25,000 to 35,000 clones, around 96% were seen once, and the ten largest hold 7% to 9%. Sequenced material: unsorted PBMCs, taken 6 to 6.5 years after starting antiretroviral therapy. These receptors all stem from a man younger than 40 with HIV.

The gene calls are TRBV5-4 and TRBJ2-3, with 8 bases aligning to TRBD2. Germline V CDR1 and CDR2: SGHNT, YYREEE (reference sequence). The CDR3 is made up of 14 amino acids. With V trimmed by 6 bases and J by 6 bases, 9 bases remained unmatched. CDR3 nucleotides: TGTGCCAGCACCAACTCGGGGGGGCGGGATACGCAGTATTTT. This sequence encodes CASTNSGGRDTQYF.

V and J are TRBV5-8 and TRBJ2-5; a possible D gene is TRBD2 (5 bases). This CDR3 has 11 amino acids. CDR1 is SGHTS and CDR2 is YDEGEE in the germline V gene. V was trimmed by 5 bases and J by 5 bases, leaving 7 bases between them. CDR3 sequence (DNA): TGTGCCAGCAGGACGGGGGAGACCCAGTACTTC. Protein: CASRTGETQYF.

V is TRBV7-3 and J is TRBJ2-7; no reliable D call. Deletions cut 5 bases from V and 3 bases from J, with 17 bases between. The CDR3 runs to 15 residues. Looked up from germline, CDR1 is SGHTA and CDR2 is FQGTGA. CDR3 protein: CASSNGFSRSYEQYF. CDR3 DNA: TGTGCCAGCAGCAACGGGTTTTCGAGGAGCTACGAGCAGTACTTC.

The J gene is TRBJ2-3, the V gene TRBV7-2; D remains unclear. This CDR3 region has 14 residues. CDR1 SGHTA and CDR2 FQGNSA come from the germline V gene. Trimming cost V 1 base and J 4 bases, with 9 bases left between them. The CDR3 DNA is TGTGCCAGCAGCTTAGAATCAGGTGCAGATACGCAGTATTTT. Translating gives CASSLESGADTQYF.

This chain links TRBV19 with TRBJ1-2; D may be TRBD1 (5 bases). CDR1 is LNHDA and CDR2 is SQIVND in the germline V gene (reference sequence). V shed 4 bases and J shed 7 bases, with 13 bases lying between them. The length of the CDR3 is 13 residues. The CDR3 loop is CASSTGTQGGYTF. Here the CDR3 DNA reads TGTGCCAGTAGTACCGGGACTCAGGGTGGCTACACCTTC.

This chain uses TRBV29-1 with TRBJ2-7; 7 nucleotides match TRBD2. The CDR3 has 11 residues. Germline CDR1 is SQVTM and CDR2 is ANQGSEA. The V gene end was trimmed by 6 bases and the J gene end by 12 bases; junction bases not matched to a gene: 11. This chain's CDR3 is CSVGGDPGPYF. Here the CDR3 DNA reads TGCAGCGTGGGAGGGGATCCAGGTCCGTACTTC.

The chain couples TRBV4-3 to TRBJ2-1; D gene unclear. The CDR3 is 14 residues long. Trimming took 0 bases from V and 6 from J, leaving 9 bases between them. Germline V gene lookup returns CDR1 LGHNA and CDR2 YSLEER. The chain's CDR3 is CASSQDPFRNEQFF. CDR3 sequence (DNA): TGCGCCAGCAGCCAAGATCCCTTCCGCAATGAGCAGTTCTTC.

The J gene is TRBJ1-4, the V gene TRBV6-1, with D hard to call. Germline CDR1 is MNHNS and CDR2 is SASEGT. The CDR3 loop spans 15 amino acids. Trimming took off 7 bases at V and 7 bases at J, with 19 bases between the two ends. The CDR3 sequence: CASKAAARGSEKLFF. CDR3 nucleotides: TGTGCCAGCAAGGCCGCAGCGCGGGGTAGTGAAAAACTGTTTTTT.

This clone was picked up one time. The CDR3 bases are TGTGCCAGCAGCCCACTCACATCGCTGGACTATGGCTACACCTTC. Its protein product is CASSPLTSLDYGYTF. The rearrangement joins TRBV11-2 to TRBJ1-2; no definite D call. V lost 5 bases and J 3 bases, leaving 16 bases between the germline ends. This CDR3 comprises 15 residues. The germline CDR1 and CDR2 sequences are SGHAT and FQNNGV.

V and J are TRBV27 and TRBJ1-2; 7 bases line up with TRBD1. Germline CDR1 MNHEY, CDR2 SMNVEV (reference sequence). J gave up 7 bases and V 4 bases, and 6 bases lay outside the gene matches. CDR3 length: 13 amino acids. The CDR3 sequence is CASSSEWTGGYTF. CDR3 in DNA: TGTGCCAGCAGTTCCGAATGGACAGGTGGCTACACCTTC.

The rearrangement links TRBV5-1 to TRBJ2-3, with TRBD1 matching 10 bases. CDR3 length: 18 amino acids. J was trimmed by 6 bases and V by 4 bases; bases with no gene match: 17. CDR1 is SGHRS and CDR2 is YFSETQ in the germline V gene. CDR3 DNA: TGCGCCAGCAGCCAAATCTACCGGTGGGACAGGGGAGGCGATACGCAGTATTTT. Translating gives CASSQIYRWDRGGDTQYF.